The source of this TCR beta chain is a study of blood T cell repertoires in COVID-19. Turning to the study itself: Sample material is recorded as cDNA or gDNA derived from T cells, B-cell-depleted T cells, or PBMCs.

In the original workflow: How many nucleated cells were present was estimated from reference gene primer amplification. Generated by immunoSEQ multiplex PCR, the TCRdb table keeps only in-frame clones and is missing some. That table gives V, J and clone size, and the DNA gave D and trimming. There are 150,000 to 200,000 clones in the sample; 70% to 85% occur only once, and about 4.8% lies in the top ten. With 0 bases removed from V and 0 bases from J, the gap between germline ends came to 13 bases. Germline CDR1 reads SGHRS; CDR2 reads YFSETQ. The CDR3 totals 16 residues. V and J are TRBV5-1 and TRBJ2-7, with TRBD2 as a possible D gene (6 bases). The sequencing input was peripheral blood. The receptor's source is a woman aged 25 to 45 with acute or convalescent COVID-19. For the CDR3, the DNA is TGCGCCAGCAGCTTGGCGCCCCGGGACTCCTCCTACGAGCAGTACTTC. This gives the protein CASSLAPRDSSYEQYF.